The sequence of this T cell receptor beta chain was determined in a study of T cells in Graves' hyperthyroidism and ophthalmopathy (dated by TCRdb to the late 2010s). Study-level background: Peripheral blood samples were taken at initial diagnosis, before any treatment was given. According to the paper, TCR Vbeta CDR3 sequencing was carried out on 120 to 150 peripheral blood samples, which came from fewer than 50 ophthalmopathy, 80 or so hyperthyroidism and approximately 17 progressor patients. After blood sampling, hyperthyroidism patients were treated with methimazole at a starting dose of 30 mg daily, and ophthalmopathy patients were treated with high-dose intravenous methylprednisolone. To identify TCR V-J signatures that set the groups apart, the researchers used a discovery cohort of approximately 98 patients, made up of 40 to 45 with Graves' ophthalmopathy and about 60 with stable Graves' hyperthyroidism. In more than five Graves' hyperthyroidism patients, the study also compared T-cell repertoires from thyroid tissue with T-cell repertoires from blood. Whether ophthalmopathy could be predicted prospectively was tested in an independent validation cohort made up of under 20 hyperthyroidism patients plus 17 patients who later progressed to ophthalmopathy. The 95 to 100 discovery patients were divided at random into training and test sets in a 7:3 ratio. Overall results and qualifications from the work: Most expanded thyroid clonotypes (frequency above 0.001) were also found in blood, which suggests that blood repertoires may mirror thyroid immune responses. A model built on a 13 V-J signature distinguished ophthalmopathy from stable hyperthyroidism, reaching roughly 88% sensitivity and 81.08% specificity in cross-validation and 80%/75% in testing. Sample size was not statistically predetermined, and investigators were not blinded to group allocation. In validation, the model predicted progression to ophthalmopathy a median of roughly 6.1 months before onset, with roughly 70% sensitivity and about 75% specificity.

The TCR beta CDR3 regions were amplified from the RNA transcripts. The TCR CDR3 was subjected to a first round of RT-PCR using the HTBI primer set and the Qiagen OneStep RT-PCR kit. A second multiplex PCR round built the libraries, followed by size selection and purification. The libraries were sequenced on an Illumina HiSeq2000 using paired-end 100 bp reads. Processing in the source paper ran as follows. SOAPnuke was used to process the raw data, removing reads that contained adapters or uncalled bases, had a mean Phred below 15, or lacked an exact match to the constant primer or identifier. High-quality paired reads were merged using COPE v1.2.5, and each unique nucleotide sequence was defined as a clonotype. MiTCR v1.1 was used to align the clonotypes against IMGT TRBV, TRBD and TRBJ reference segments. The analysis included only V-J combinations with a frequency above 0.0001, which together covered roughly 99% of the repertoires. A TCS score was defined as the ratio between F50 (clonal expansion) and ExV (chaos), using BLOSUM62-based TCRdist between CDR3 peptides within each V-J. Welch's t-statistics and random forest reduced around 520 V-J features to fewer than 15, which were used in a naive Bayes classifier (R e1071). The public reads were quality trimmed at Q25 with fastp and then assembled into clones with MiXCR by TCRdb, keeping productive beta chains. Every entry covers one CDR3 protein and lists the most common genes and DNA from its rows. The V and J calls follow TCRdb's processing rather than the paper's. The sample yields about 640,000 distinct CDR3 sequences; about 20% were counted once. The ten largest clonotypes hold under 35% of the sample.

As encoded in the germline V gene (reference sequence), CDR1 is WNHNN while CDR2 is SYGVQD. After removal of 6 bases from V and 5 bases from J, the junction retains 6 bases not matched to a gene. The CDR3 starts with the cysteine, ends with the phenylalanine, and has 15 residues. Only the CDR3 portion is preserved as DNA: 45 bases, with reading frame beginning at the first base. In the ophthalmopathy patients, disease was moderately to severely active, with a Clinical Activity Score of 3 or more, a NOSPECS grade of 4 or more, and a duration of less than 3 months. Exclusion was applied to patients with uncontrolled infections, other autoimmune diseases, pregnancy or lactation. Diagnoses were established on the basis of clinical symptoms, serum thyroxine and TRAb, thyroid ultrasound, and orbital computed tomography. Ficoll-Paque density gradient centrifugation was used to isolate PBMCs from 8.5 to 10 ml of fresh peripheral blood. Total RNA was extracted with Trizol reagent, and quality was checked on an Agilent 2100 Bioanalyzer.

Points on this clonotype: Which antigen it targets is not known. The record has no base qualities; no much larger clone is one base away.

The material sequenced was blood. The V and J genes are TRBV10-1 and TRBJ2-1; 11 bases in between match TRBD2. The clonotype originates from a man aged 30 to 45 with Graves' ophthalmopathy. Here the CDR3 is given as CASRPGTSGNNEQFF. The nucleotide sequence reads TGCGCCAGCAGACCCGGGACTAGCGGAAACAATGAGCAGTTCTTC.